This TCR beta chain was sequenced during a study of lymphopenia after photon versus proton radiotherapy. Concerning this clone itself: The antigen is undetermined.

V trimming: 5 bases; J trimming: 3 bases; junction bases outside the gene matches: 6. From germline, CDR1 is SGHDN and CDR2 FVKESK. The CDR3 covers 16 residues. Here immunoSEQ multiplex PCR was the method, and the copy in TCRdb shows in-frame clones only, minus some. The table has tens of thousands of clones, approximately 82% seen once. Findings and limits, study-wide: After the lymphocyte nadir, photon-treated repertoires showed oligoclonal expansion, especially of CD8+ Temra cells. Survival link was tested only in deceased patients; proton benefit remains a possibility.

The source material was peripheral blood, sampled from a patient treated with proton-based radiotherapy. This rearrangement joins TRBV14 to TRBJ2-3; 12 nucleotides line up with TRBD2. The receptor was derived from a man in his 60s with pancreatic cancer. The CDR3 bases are TGTGCCAGCAGCTTCCAACTAGCGGGAGGTACAGATACGCAGTATTTT. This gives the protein CASSFQLAGGTDTQYF.